A single sample is the source of the 5 T cell receptor beta chains below, sequenced in a study of CD8+ T cells in alopecia areata. Reverse transcription of extracted RNA yielded cDNA, which provided the sequencing template. Sequencing was performed with immunoSEQ multiplex PCR; in TCRdb, only in-frame clones are kept and a portion is missing. The repertoire holds hundreds of thousands of clones, with approximately 60% as singletons. Sample treatment: oral pan-JAK inhibitor, 5-10 mg twice daily. Material: CD4+ T cells sorted from blood, obtained at approximately week 51, from a patient treated with tofacitinib. Source of these receptors: a human donor with alopecia areata.

The rearrangement uses TRBV2 and TRBJ2-1; D gene unclear. This CDR3 is built from 14 residues. Germline-derived CDR1 and CDR2 are SNHLY and FYNNEI. The V end was cut by 8 bases, the J end by 7 bases, with 18 bases between. The CDR3 loop reads CASSAEIEQNEQFF. CDR3 bases: TGTGCCAGCTCGGCCGAGATAGAGCAAAATGAGCAGTTCTTC.

V usage is TRBV14 and J usage is TRBJ1-2; the match to TRBD1 covers 7 bases. The CDR3 has 20 residues. Looked up from germline, CDR1 is SGHDN and CDR2 is FVKESK. V trimming: 2 bases; J trimming: 0 bases; junction bases outside the gene matches: 18. The DNA of the CDR3 is TGTGCCAGCAGCCAATTCGACCACCCGGGACAGAGTTTAGCTAACTATGGCTACACCTTC. Encoded protein: CASSQFDHPGQSLANYGYTF.

This chain joins TRBV30 and TRBJ1-1; D is uncertain. Germline V gene data show CDR1 as GTSNPN and CDR2 as SVGIG (reference sequence). Trimming pared 0 bases from V and 0 bases from J, leaving 8 bases between. The CDR3 consists of 14 residues. CDR3 residues: CAWSVKGMNTEAFF. In nucleotides, the CDR3 is TGTGCCTGGAGTGTAAAGGGAATGAACACTGAAGCTTTCTTT. The whole variable domain, filled in from reference TRBV30 and TRBJ1-1, reads SQTIHQWPATLVQPVGSPLSLECTVEGTSNPNLYWYRQAAGRGLQLLFYSVGIGQISSEVPQNLSASRPQDRQFILSSKKLLLSDSGFYLCAWSVKGMNTEAFFGQGTRLTVV.

This clone has more than one count but fewer than ten. V is TRBV10-3 and J is TRBJ2-3, with unresolved D. V lost 8 bases and J 6 bases, leaving 12 bases between the germline ends. CDR1 and CDR2 (germline): ENHRY, SYGVKD. The CDR3 contains 12 residues. The CDR3 nucleotides read TGTGCCATCCGTGTAGCTACCGATACGCAGTATTTT. Protein product: CAIRVATDTQYF.

The rearrangement uses TRBV5-1 and TRBJ2-7, with TRBD1 identical over 9 bases. J lost 2 bases, V lost 5 bases, and 8 bases had no gene match. This CDR3 spans 15 amino acids. Germline CDR1 and CDR2: SGHRS and YFSETQ. CDR3 nucleotide sequence: TGCGCCAGCAGACTTACCGGGACAGGGACCTACGAGCAGTACTTC. This codes for CASRLTGTGTYEQYF.